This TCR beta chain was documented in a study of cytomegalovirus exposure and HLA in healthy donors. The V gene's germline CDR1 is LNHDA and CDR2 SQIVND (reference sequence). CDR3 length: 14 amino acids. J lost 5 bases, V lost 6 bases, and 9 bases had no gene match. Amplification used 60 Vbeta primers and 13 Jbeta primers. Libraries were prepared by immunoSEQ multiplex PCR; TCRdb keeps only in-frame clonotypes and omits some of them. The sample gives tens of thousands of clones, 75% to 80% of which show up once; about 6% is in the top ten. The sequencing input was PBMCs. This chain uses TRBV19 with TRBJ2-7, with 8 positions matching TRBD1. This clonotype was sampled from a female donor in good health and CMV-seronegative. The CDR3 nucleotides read TGTGCCAGTAGCGAACAGGGGGGACGTGACGAGCAGTACTTC. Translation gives CASSEQGGRDEQYF.